The T cell receptor beta chain described here comes from a study of identical twins. Concerning this clonotype itself: As yet, its antigen is unknown.

CDR1 and CDR2 (germline): ENHRY, SYGVKD. Trimming took 3 bases from V and 9 from J, leaving 26 bases between them. The CDR3 has 17 residues. Unique molecular identifiers were present on the cDNA, which also gained a universal primer site by template switching. Each CDR3 protein is one row after TCRdb ran MiXCR on the 5' RACE reads. The profile shows about 1.7 million distinct CDR3 sequences, about 32% of them singletons. Points from the study as a whole: Insertions ran lower in abundant cord blood beta clonotypes, though not in memory repertoires. Analyses of zero insertions could be partly confounded by invariant MAIT and iNKT cells.

This clonotype originated in a newborn girl in good health. The chain recombines TRBV10-3 with TRBJ1-2, with a weak D call TRBD1 (5 bases). The sample comprised cord blood. The CDR3 region has the DNA TGTGCCATCAGTGACTCGGCCAGGGTCGGAGGGTCTTATCGCTACACCTTC. Encoded protein: CAISDSARVGGSYRYTF.